This TCR beta chain comes out of a study of T-cell memory formation after mild COVID-19. The study, taken as a whole, reports: Certain responding clones were present in pre-infection memory, suggesting participation of cross-reactive memory. Later expanders leaned CD4+, whereas day 15 to 85 contracting clones were balanced CD4/CD8.

Barcoded TCR alpha and TCR beta cDNA libraries with UMIs came from 5'RACE using constant-segment primers. TCRdb reprocessed the 5' RACE reads with MiXCR, giving one entry per CDR3 protein. The table records around 180,000 distinct CDR3 sequences, about a sixth of them present only once. CDR3 size: 16 residues. The ends lost 0 bases at V and 0 bases at J; junction bases unmatched: 4. CDR1 and CDR2 from the germline V gene are SGHNT and YENEEA. Points on this clonotype: Its antigen is unknown.

The chain uses TRBV11-3 and TRBJ1-2, with 7 bases matching TRBD1. The material sequenced was PBMCs or a T cell subset sorted from them (not recorded which). This clonotype was obtained from an adult woman who had mild COVID-19 (a few samples of this study predate the infection). Cell type and time point are not known. CDR3 protein: CASSLDPGTANYGYTF. The CDR3 DNA is TGTGCCAGCAGCTTAGATCCCGGGACAGCTAACTATGGCTACACCTTC.